The source of this T cell receptor (beta chain) is a study of cytomegalovirus exposure and HLA in healthy donors. Turning to the study itself: T cells numbering about 180 million yielded around 120 million unique TCR beta sequences in an earlier analysis. Study outcomes and limitations: It was likely that a cluster of highly shared sequence variants was a sequencing artifact.

A word on this clone: As yet, its antigen is unknown.

V lost 0 bases and J 6 bases, leaving 16 bases between the germline ends. From germline, CDR1 is SGHTS and CDR2 YDEGEE. The CDR3 extends over 16 amino acids. This cohort consisted of healthy bone marrow donors. The PCR was carried out with 60 Vbeta primers and 13 Jbeta primers. As handled by the study authors: Later, some 79 million unique TCR beta chains were counted in an analysis, and roughly 11 million of them were shared. Method: immunoSEQ multiplex PCR; TCRdb's copy keeps in-frame clones and lacks some. The V and J calls and clone size are taken from that table; D and trimming were inferred from the DNA. The table lists 150,000 or so clones, around 74% of them singletons, with approximately 1.4% in the top ten.

The receptor was derived from a woman in her twenties or thirties in good health and CMV-seronegative. J is TRBJ1-5 and V is TRBV5-8, with unresolved D. The specimen sequenced was PBMCs. As DNA, the CDR3 is TGTGCCAGCAGCTTGGGGCTTCATCGAGGGAGTCAGCCCCAGCATTTT. Amino acids: CASSLGLHRGSQPQHF.